A selection of T cell receptor beta chains follows, all from one sample in a study of T cells in Graves' hyperthyroidism and ophthalmopathy. TCRdb called the multiplex PCR reads again in MiXCR, with one record for every CDR3 protein. The table records about 540,000 distinct CDR3 sequences, about 45% of them present only once. Sequencing used peripheral blood or thyroid tissue (not recorded which). The receptors shown here come from a woman aged 18-35 years with Graves' hyperthyroidism. CDR3s include the opening cysteine and the closing phenylalanine or tryptophan. A D gene is named only where the DNA matches it firmly. Rows give clone size only sometimes, using once, few, many, or a class for an expanded clone.

d_call	v_call	clone_size	j_call	cdr3_aa	cdr3_nt
-	TRBV6-1	-	TRBJ2-2	CASGGGGIGELFF	TGTGCCAGCGGGGGAGGGGGGATCGGGGAGCTGTTTTTT
-	TRBV5-1	few	TRBJ2-7	CASSLDAGAYEQYF	TGCGCCAGCAGCTTGGACGCAGGGGCCTACGAGCAGTACTTC
-	TRBV11-2	many	TRBJ1-2	CASTRFQNYGYTF	TGTGCCAGCACCAGATTCCAGAACTATGGCTACACCTTC
-	TRBV15	-	TRBJ2-5	CATSRDLPTRETQYF	TGTGCCACCAGCAGAGATCTACCAACCAGGGAGACCCAGTACTTC
-	TRBV12-3/TRBV12-4	many	TRBJ1-1	CASRPENTEAFF	TGTGCCAGCAGGCCAGAGAACACTGAAGCTTTCTTT
-	TRBV3-1	-	TRBJ1-6	CASSQGPGNSPLHF	TGTGCCAGCAGCCAAGGCCCAGGGAATTCACCCCTCCACTTT
TRBD2	TRBV7-3	-	TRBJ2-5	CASSGRLAGGQETQYF	TGTGCCAGCAGCGGGAGACTAGCGGGAGGTCAAGAGACCCAGTACTTC
-	TRBV10-1	many	TRBJ2-2	CASSDPNTGELFF	TGCGCCAGCAGTGACCCGAACACCGGGGAGCTGTTTTTT
TRBD1	TRBV24-1	-	TRBJ1-1	CASRSEGAGTEAFF	TGTGCCAGCCGATCGGAGGGGGCTGGAACTGAAGCTTTCTTT
-	TRBV15	many	TRBJ2-7	CATSERPRTTYEQYF	TGTGCCACCAGCGAGCGGCCCCGTACCACCTACGAGCAGTACTTC
TRBD1	TRBV7-8	many	TRBJ1-6	CASSLAGQPLHF	TGTGCCAGCAGCTTAGCGGGACAGCCCCTCCACTTT
TRBD2	TRBV15	many	TRBJ2-7	CATSRGLGYEQYF	TGTGCCACCAGCAGGGGACTAGGCTACGAGCAGTACTTC
-	TRBV4-1	few	TRBJ2-2	CASSQVGLQRELFF	TGCGCCAGCAGCCAAGTCGGGCTCCAGAGGGAGCTGTTTTTT
-	TRBV7-2	-	TRBJ2-7	CASSTTVVEQYF	TGTGCCAGCAGTACCACGGTGGTCGAGCAGTACTTC
-	TRBV7-8	-	TRBJ1-5	CASSQASPDNQPQHF	TGTGCCAGCAGCCAAGCCTCACCAGATAATCAGCCCCAGCATTTT
-	TRBV7-9	few	TRBJ1-2	CASSLSTVNYGYTF	TGTGCCAGCAGCTTATCGACAGTTAACTATGGCTACACCTTC
-	TRBV6-5	many	TRBJ2-7	CASSEGLPYEQYF	TGTGCCAGCAGTGAAGGGCTACCCTACGAGCAGTACTTC
TRBD1	TRBV7-9	-	TRBJ2-5	CASRRQGESMETQYF	TGTGCCAGCAGGCGACAGGGGGAATCGATGGAGACCCAGTACTTC
-	TRBV7-6	-	TRBJ2-7	CASTPGGSRIEEQYF	TGTGCCAGCACCCCCGGGGGATCCAGGATCGAGGAGCAGTACTTC
TRBD2	TRBV7-2	-	TRBJ2-5	CASSQGTSGIQETQYF	TGTGCCAGCAGCCAAGGGACTAGCGGGATCCAAGAGACCCAGTACTTC
-	TRBV4-2	many	TRBJ1-2	CASSQEGSLGYGYTF	TGTGCCAGCAGCCAAGAGGGCAGCTTAGGGTATGGCTACACCTTC
TRBD1	TRBV2	many	TRBJ1-5	CASSPGQGVQPQHF	TGTGCCAGCAGCCCTGGACAGGGGGTACAGCCCCAGCATTTT
-	TRBV24-1	-	TRBJ2-5	CATSDPVVEGETQYF	TGTGCCACCAGTGACCCCGTTGTGGAGGGTGAGACCCAGTACTTC
TRBD2	TRBV11-2	-	TRBJ2-7	CASSPGTSTGGELQYF	TGTGCCAGCAGTCCCGGGACTAGCACCGGGGGGGAGCTACAGTACTTC
TRBD2	TRBV11-2	-	TRBJ2-3	CASSPGLAAVRDTQYF	TGTGCCAGCAGCCCAGGACTAGCGGCGGTTCGGGATACGCAGTATTTT
-	TRBV12-3/TRBV12-4	few	TRBJ1-2	CASSSTALDYGYTF	TGTGCCAGCAGTTCGACAGCCCTGGACTATGGCTACACCTTC
TRBD1	TRBV7-9	-	TRBJ1-6	CASSTRDRGSSYNSPLHF	TGTGCCAGCAGCACCCGGGACAGGGGGAGCTCCTATAATTCACCCCTCCACTTT
TRBD1	TRBV20-1	-	TRBJ1-2	CSGRAGGRGYTF	TGCAGTGGGAGAGCAGGGGGGAGAGGCTACACCTTC
-	TRBV7-9	-	TRBJ1-4	CASSAIGQGSEKLFF	TGTGCCAGCAGCGCCATAGGGCAGGGAAGCGAAAAACTGTTTTTT
TRBD1	TRBV19	few	TRBJ2-7	CASRPDRSYEQYF	TGTGCCAGCAGACCGGACAGGTCCTACGAGCAGTACTTC
-	TRBV5-6	-	TRBJ1-1	CASSSSDLMNTEAFF	TGTGCCAGCAGCTCGTCAGACCTGATGAACACTGAAGCTTTCTTT
-	TRBV7-3	-	TRBJ2-7	CASSLRGADGAYEQYF	TGTGCCAGCAGCTTAAGAGGTGCGGACGGGGCATACGAGCAGTACTTC
TRBD1	TRBV2	-	TRBJ1-4	CASSSGQVVEKLFF	TGTGCCAGCAGTTCGGGACAGGTAGTGGAAAAACTGTTTTTT
-	TRBV29-1	few	TRBJ2-2	CSVGRGVNTGELFF	TGCAGCGTTGGAAGGGGGGTGAACACCGGGGAGCTGTTTTTT
-	TRBV12-3/TRBV12-4	-	TRBJ1-6	CASRGANPQNSPLHF	TGTGCCAGCAGGGGCGCGAACCCTCAGAATTCACCCCTCCACTTT
-	TRBV20-1	-	TRBJ2-7	CSATNSYEQYF	TGCAGTGCTACGAACTCCTACGAGCAGTACTTC
-	TRBV2	many	TRBJ1-2	CASGYTYGYTF	TGTGCCAGCGGCTACACCTATGGCTACACCTTC
-	TRBV5-1	-	TRBJ2-7	CASSQAWDSAYEQYF	TGTGCCAGCAGCCAAGCCTGGGACTCTGCCTACGAGCAGTACTTC
-	TRBV15	once	TRBJ2-5	CATKFGGYQETQYF	TGTGCCACCAAGTTCGGTGGGTACCAAGAGACCCAGTACTTC
-	TRBV9	few	TRBJ1-2	CASSGVSLGANYGYTF	TGTGCCAGCAGCGGTGTCAGCCTAGGTGCTAACTATGGCTACACCTTC
-	TRBV6-6	few	TRBJ1-5	CASSEETKYQPQHF	TGTGCCAGCAGTGAAGAGACGAAGTATCAGCCCCAGCATTTT
-	TRBV10-3	few	TRBJ1-1	CASSDRVTGEAFF	TGTGCCAGCAGTGACAGAGTAACGGGGGAAGCTTTCTTT